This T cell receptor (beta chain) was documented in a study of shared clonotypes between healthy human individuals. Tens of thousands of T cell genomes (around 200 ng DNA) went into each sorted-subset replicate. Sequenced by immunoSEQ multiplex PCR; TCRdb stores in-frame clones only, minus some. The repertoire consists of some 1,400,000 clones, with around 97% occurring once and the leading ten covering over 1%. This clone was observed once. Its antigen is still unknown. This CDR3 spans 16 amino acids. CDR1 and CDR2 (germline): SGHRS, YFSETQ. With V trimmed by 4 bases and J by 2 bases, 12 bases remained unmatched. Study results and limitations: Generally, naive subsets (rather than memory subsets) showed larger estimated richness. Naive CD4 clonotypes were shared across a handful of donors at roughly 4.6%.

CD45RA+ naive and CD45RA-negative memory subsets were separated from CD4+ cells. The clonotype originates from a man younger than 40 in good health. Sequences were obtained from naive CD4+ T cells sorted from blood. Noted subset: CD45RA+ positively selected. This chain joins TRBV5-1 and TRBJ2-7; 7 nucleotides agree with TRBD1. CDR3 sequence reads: CASSPVQGRVPYEQYF. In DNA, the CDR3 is TGCGCCAGCAGCCCAGTACAGGGGCGCGTACCCTACGAGCAGTACTTC.